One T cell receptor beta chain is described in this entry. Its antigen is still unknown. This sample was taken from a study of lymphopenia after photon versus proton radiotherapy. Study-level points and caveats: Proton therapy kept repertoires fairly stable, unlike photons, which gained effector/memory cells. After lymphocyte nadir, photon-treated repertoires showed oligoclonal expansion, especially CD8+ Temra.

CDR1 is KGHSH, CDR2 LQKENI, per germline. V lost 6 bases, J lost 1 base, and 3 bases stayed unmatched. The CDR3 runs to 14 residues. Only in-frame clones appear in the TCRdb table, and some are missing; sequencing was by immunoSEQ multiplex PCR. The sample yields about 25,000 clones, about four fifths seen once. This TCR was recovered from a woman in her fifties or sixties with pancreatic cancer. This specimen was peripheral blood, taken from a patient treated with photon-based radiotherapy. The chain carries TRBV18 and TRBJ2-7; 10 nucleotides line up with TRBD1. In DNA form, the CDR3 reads TGTGCCAGCTCCGGACAGGGGGGATCCTACGAGCAGTACTTC. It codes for CASSGQGGSYEQYF.